This T cell receptor (beta chain) was obtained from a study of T cell clonality in common variable immunodeficiency. Study observations and caveats: CVID subjects shared fewer TCRbeta clones than healthy controls did. Common variable immunodeficiency TCR beta sequences reportedly had fewer deletions and N-nucleotide insertions.

This clone appeared many times. Its antigen is still unknown. The read terminates 3 residues before the CDR3 end, so the remaining end is supplied by the germline J gene. Assay used: immunoSEQ multiplex PCR; TCRdb lists only in-frame clones, some missing. The sample counts tens of thousands of clones, none seen once; the ten largest own roughly 10%. The length of the CDR3 is 16 residues. V gave up 4 bases and J gave up 4 bases; unmatched junction bases: 12. Per the germline V gene, CDR1 is SGHRS and CDR2 is YFSETQ. This clonotype was obtained from a person aged 18 to 75 in good health. The genes are TRBV5-1 and TRBJ1-1; 8 bases fit TRBD1. The sequenced sample was peripheral blood mononuclear cells. The covered CDR3 bases are TGCGCCAGCAGCCCCGGGACAGGAGGATTGAGCACTGAA. Translation gives CASSPGTGGLSTE. The whole CDR3 sequence is CASSPGTGGLSTEAFF. Complete variable domain (other parts from reference TRBV5-1 and TRBJ1-1): KAGVTQTPRYLIKTRGQQVTLSCSPISGHRSVSWYQQTPGQGLQFLFEYFSETQRNKGNFPGRFSGRQFSNSRSEMNVSTLELGDSALYLCASSPGTGGLSTEAFFGQGTRLTVV.